This TCR beta chain originates from a study of blood T cell repertoires in COVID-19. Overall study context: Spain, Italy and the United States supplied samples that represented acute and convalescent COVID-19. PBMCs, B-cell-depleted T cells, or T cells were the source of the cDNA or gDNA that made up the material.

CDR3 length equals 15 residues. V lost 4 bases to trimming and J lost 1 base; unmatched junction nucleotides: 6. Germline values: CDR1 MNHEY, CDR2 SVGEGT. In the authors' methods: Quantification of nucleated cells was approximated via reference gene primer amplification. Profiled with immunoSEQ multiplex PCR; TCRdb holds only in-frame clones, not every one. The DNA was the basis for D and trimming; V, J and clone size are from that table. Of 90,000 to 100,000 clones in the sample, approximately 81% were seen once. This TCR was recovered from a man older than 75 with acute or convalescent COVID-19. The chain is built from TRBV6-2 or TRBV6-3 and TRBJ2-5, with 7 bases fitting TRBD1. Sequencing was carried out using peripheral blood. The CDR3 DNA reads TGTGCCAGCAGTTCCCACCGACAGGGCCAAGAGACCCAGTACTTC. It codes for CASSSHRQGQETQYF.